This T cell receptor (beta chain) was recovered during a study of cytomegalovirus exposure and HLA in healthy donors. About the research overall: The roughly 670 first-cohort repertoires shared a platform with the roughly 110 validation repertoires, as reported in a later analysis. Broader study findings: The dataset shows that most TCR sequences were rare, while some public TCRs occurred in many donors. CMV antigen specificity of a few CMV-associated chains was confirmed in vitro. Reports indicated that the classifier achieved high specificity and sensitivity in diagnosing cytomegalovirus status.

The assay was immunoSEQ multiplex PCR, and TCRdb's table has in-frame clones only and misses some. Of about 360,000 clones listed, roughly 89% were seen once; the top ten hold 0.83%. Details on this clone: The antigen remains unidentified. Relative to the germline gene, one junction end is altered; a read error may explain this.

Germline loops: CDR1 SGHAT, CDR2 FQNNGV. The CDR3 has 17 amino acids. This TCR derives from a woman aged 18-29 years in good health and CMV-seronegative. The V call is TRBV11-2, the J call TRBJ2-1, with 7 bases identical to TRBD2. Sequenced sample: PBMCs. This CDR3 is CASSPPPRLAGYHEQFF. The CDR3 DNA follows: TGTGCCAGCAGCCCACCCCCGAGACTAGCAGGCTACCATGAGCAGTTCTTC.